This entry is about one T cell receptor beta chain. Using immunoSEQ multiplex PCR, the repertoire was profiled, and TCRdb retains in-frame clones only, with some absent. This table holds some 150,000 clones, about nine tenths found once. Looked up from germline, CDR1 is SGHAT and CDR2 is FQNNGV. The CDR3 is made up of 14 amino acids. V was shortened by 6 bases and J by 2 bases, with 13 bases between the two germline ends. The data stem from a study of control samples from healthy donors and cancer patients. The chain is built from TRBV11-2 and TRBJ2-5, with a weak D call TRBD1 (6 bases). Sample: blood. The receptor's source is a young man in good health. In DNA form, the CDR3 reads TGTGCCAGCAGTTCCTGGACAGCTCAAGAGACCCAGTACTTC. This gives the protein CASSSWTAQETQYF.